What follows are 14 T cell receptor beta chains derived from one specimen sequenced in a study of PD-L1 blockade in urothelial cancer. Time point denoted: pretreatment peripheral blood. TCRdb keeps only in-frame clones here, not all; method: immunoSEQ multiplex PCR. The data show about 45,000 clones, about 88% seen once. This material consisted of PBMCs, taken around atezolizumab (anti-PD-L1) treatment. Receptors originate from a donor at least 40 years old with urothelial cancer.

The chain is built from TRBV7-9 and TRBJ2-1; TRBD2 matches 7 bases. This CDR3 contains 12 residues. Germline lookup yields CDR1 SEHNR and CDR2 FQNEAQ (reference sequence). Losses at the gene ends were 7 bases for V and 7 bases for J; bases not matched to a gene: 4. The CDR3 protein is CASTGEGNEQFF. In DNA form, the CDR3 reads TGTGCCAGCACGGGGGAGGGAAATGAGCAGTTCTTC.

DNA for the CDR3: TGTGCCAGCAGTTGGCGGGGGGGGGAGACCCAGTACTTC. It specifies CASSWRGGETQYF. The chain has TRBV6-6 and TRBJ2-5; 9 positions match TRBD2. The length of the CDR3 is 13 residues. Germline assignment: CDR1 MNHNY and CDR2 SVGAGI (reference sequence). The V segment lost 4 bases and the J segment 5 bases; nucleotides outside the gene matches: 2.

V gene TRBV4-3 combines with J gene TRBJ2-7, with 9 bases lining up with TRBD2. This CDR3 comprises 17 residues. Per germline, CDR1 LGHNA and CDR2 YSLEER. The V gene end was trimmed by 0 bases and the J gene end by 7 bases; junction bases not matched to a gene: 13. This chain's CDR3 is CASSQDRAGAGGREQYF. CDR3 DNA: TGCGCCAGCAGCCAAGATAGGGCGGGGGCGGGAGGGAGGGAGCAGTACTTC.

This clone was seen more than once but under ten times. Written as DNA, the CDR3 is TGTGCCATCAAAGGACAAACCTACGAGCAGTACTTC. Its translation: CAIKGQTYEQYF. The chain is built from TRBV10-3 and TRBJ2-7; D might be TRBD1 (5 bases). The CDR3 runs 12 residues. V lost 7 bases and J 2 bases, leaving 9 bases between the germline ends. Germline V gene data show CDR1 as ENHRY and CDR2 as SYGVKD.

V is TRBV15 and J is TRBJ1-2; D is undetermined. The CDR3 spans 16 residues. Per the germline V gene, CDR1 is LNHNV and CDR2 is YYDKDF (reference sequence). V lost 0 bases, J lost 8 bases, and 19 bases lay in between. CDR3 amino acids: CATSRDRAPRTGGYTF. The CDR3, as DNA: TGTGCCACCAGCAGAGATAGGGCACCCCGAACGGGGGGCTACACCTTC.

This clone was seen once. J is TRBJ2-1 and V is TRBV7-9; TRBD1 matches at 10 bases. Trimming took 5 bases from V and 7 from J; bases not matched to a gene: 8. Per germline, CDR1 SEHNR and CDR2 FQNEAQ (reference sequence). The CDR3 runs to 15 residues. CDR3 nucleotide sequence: TGTGCCAGCAGCCCCGGACAGGGGGTTTTAAATGAGCAGTTCTTC. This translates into CASSPGQGVLNEQFF.

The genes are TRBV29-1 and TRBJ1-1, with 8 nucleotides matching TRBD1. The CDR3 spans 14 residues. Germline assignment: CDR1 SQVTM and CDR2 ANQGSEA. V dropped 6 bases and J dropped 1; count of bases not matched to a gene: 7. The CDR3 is CSVARDRTNTEAFF. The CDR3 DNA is TGCAGCGTCGCCCGGGACAGGACGAACACTGAAGCTTTCTTT.

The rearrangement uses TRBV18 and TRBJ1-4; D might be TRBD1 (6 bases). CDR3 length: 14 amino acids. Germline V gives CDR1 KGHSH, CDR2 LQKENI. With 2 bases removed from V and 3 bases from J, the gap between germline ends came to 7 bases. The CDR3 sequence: CASSPGGSNEKLFF. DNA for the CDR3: TGTGCCAGCTCACCAGGGGGCTCTAATGAAAAACTGTTTTTT.

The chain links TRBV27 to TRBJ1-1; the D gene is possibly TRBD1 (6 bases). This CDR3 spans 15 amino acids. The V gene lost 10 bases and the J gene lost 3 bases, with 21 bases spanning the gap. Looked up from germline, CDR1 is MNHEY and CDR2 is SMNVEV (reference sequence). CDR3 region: CATRGGASVYTEAFF. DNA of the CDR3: TGTGCCACCCGTGGGGGGGCATCGGTGTACACTGAAGCTTTCTTT.

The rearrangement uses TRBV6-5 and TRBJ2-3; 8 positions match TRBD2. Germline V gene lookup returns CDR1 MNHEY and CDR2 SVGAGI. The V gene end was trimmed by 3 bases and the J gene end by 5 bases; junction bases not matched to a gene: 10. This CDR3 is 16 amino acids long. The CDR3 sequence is CASSYSGTLSQDTQYF. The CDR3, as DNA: TGTGCCAGCAGTTATAGCGGGACCCTTTCGCAAGATACGCAGTATTTT.

The chain's CDR3 is CAPGEREKQETQYF. The CDR3 DNA reads TGTGCCCCAGGGGAGAGGGAGAAGCAAGAGACCCAGTACTTC. This chain uses TRBV6-4 with TRBJ2-5; a weak D match, TRBD1 (6 bases). Germline V gene lookup returns CDR1 MRHNA and CDR2 SNTAGT. This CDR3 comprises 14 residues. Trimming cost V 11 bases and J 2 bases, with 18 bases left between them.

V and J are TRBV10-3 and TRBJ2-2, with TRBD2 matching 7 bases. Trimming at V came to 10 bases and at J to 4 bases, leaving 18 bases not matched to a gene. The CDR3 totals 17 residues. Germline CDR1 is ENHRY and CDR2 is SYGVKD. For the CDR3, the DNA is TGTGCCACCCTGAACTTAGCGGGCCTGGCGGGCACCGGGGAGCTGTTTTTT. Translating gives CATLNLAGLAGTGELFF.

DNA of the CDR3: TGCGCCAGCAGCCAAGATTCCAGCGTAGCCAAAAACATTCAGTACTTC. Translated, it gives CASSQDSSVAKNIQYF. The rearrangement links TRBV4-1 to TRBJ2-4; D call uncertain. Germline CDR1 and CDR2: MGHRA and YSYEKL. The CDR3 is made up of 16 amino acids. V was cut by 0 bases and J by 0 bases, with 9 bases left in between.

The CDR3 sequence is CSDSGRGRDTQYF. In nucleotides, the CDR3 is TGCAGCGATAGCGGGAGGGGGCGGGATACGCAGTATTTT. V usage is TRBV29-1 and J usage is TRBJ2-3; 11 nucleotides line up with TRBD2. V lost 7 bases and J lost 6; bases outside the gene matches: 6. Germline V gives CDR1 SQVTM, CDR2 ANQGSEA. The CDR3 has 13 residues.